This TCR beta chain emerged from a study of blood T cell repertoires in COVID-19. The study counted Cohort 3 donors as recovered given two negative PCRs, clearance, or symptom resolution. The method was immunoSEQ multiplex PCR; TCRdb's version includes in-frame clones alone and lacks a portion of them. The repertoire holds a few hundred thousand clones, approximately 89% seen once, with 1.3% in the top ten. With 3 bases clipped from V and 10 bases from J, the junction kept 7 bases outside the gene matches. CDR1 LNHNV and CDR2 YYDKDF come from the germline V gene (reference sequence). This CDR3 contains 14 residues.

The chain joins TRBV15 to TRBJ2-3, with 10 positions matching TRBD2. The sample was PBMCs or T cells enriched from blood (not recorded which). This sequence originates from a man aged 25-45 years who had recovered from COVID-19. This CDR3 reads CATSSRGGTSAQYF. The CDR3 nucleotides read TGTGCCACCAGCAGTCGGGGAGGGACTAGCGCGCAGTATTTT.